This record covers a single T cell receptor (beta chain). The antigen is undetermined. This entry is derived from a study of graft-versus-host responses after intestinal transplantation. For the study at large: All recipients were transplanted with multivisceral, liver-intestinal, or isolated intestinal grafts.

The study's findings and limits: Detection of GvH clones occurred in recipient marrow, and some had their first appearance in ileum or blood.

Only in-frame clones appear in the TCRdb table, and some are missing; sequencing was by immunoSEQ multiplex PCR. This sample carries over 100,000 clones, roughly 93% of them seen once, and the ten largest clones take more than 0.9%. CDR3 length equals 15 residues. Germline V gene lookup returns CDR1 SGHRS and CDR2 YFSETQ. V was cut by 2 bases and J by 1 base, with 10 bases left in between. The starting material was unstimulated CD8+ T cells sorted from spleen or lymph node cells, obtained before transplant. This chain uses TRBV5-1 with TRBJ2-1; the D is unclear. This TCR derives from a human donor who was the organ donor for an intestinal transplant. CDR3 DNA: TGCGCCAGCAGCTTTAATCGGGCATCCTACAATGAGCAGTTCTTC. Its protein product is CASSFNRASYNEQFF.